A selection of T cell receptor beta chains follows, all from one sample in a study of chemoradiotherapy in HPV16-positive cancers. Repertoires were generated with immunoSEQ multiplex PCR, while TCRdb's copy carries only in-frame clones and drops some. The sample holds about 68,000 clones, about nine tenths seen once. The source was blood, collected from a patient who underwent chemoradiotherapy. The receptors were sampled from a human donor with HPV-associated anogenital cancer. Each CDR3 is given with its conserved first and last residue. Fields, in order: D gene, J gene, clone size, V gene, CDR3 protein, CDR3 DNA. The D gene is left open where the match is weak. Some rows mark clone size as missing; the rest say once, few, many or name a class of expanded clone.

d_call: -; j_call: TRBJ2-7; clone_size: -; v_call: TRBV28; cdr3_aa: CASSLIGGEYEQYF; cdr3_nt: TGTGCCAGCAGTTTAATAGGAGGGGAATACGAGCAGTACTTC
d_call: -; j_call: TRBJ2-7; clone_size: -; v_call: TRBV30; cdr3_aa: CAWSGGGSSYEQYF; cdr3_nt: TGTGCCTGGAGTGGAGGGGGGAGCTCCTACGAGCAGTACTTC
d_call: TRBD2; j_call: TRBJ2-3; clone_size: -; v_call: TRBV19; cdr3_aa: CASMGLAGGSTDTQYF; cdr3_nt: TGTGCCAGCATGGGACTAGCGGGTGGTAGCACAGATACGCAGTATTTT
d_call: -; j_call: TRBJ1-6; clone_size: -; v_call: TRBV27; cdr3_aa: CASSMGRGSPLHF; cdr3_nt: TGTGCCAGCAGCATGGGAAGGGGTTCACCCCTCCACTTT
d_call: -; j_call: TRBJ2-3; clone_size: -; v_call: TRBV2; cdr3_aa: CASATGPNTDTQYF; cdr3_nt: TGTGCCAGTGCGACAGGCCCTAACACAGATACGCAGTATTTT
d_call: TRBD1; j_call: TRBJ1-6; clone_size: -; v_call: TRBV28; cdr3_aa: CASSSPGQGDSPLHF; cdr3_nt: TGTGCCAGCAGTTCTCCGGGACAGGGCGATTCACCCCTCCACTTT
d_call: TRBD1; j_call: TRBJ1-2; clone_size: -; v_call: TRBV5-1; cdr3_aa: CASSPRDRGGYGYTF; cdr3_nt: TGCGCCAGCAGCCCCCGGGACAGGGGGGGTTATGGCTACACCTTC
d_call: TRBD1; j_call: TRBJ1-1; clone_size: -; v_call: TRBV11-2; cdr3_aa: CASSRGQESIAFF; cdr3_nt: TGTGCCAGCAGCCGTGGACAGGAATCTATCGCTTTCTTT
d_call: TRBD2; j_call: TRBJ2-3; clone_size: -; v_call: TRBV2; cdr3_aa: CASRTLGASGAGTDTQYF; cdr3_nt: TGTGCCAGCAGGACCCTTGGGGCTAGCGGGGCTGGCACAGATACGCAGTATTTT
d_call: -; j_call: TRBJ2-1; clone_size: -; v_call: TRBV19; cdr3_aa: CASSQTVSSYNEQFF; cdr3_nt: TGTGCCAGTAGTCAAACAGTCAGCTCCTACAATGAGCAGTTCTTC
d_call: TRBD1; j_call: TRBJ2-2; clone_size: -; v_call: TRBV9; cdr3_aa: CASSPRQGNTGELFF; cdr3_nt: TGTGCCAGCAGCCCTAGACAGGGTAACACCGGGGAGCTGTTTTTT
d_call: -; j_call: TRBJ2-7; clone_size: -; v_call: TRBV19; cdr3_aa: CASSSRDEQYF; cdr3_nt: TGTGCCAGTAGTTCCCGAGACGAGCAGTACTTC
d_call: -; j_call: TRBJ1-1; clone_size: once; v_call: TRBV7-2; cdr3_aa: CASSPLSAGNTEAFF; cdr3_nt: TGTGCCAGCAGCCCCCTATCGGCAGGAAACACTGAAGCTTTCTTT
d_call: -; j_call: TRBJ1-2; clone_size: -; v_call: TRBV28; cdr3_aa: CASSFLQALVGYTF; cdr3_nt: TGTGCCAGCAGTTTTCTCCAGGCATTGGTTGGCTACACCTTC
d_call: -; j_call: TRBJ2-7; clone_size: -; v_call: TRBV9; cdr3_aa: CASSVGSGNYEQYF; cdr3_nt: TGTGCCAGCAGCGTAGGGTCGGGTAACTACGAGCAGTACTTC
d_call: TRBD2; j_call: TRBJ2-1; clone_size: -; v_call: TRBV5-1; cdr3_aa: CASSLSGRYDEQFF; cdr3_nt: TGCGCCAGCAGCTTGAGCGGGAGGTACGATGAGCAGTTCTTC
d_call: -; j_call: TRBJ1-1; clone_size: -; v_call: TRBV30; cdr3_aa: CASDSNVQAFF; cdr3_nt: TGTGCCTCGGACTCCAACGTTCAAGCTTTCTTT